This TCR beta chain was identified in a study of technical replicates of blood from four donors. Profiling relied on immunoSEQ multiplex PCR, and the TCRdb table lists in-frame clones only, not all of them. The sample consists of under 90,000 clones, about 90% of them appearing once. Germline V gene data show CDR1 as SSHAT and CDR2 as FNYEAQ (reference sequence). V lost 6 bases and J lost 6; bases outside the gene matches: 3. The CDR3 is made up of 13 amino acids. The chain links TRBV7-7 to TRBJ2-2; 8 positions match TRBD2. This TCR came from a human donor in good health. Sequencing used T cells isolated from PBMCs. CDR3 in DNA: TGTGCCAGCAGTGGGCGGGGGGCCGGGGAGCTGTTTTTT. Its protein product is CASSGRGAGELFF.